This T cell receptor beta chain was found in a study of CD8+ T cells in alopecia areata. Regarding the study as a whole: Scalp and blood retained many expanded lesional clones during tofacitinib. Sequences from scalp samples also cover resident alphabeta T cells of normal skin. Scalp clonality, together with expanded CD8+ clones among the top 100, fell significantly with tofacitinib.

Reverse transcription of extracted RNA yielded cDNA, which provided the sequencing template. Data came from immunoSEQ multiplex PCR; TCRdb stores just in-frame clones and leaves some out. The sample yields about 200,000 clones, 50% to 70% seen once. About this clone itself: Its antigen is currently unknown.

Sample treatment: oral pan-JAK inhibitor, 5-10 mg twice daily. The V gene lost 4 bases and the J gene lost 4 bases, with 12 bases spanning the gap. The V gene's germline CDR1 is SQVTM and CDR2 ANQGSEA. This CDR3 contains 13 residues. The sequence was collected from a human donor with alopecia areata. Sample: CD4+ T cells sorted from blood, taken at week 4, from a patient treated with tofacitinib. This sequence joins TRBV29-1 and TRBJ2-3; D remains unclear. CDR3 sequence reads: CSVASVGADTQYF. CDR3 sequence (DNA): TGCAGCGTTGCGTCAGTTGGAGCAGATACGCAGTATTTT.